The rows below give T cell receptor beta chains drawn from one sample of a study of cytomegalovirus exposure and HLA in healthy donors. Some clones are missing from TCRdb's copy, which holds only in-frame ones; the method was immunoSEQ multiplex PCR. The sample shows about 200,000 clones, about 81% of them seen only once. The specimen sequenced was PBMCs. The origin of the receptors is a woman in her twenties or thirties in good health and CMV-seronegative. CDR3s include the opening cysteine and the closing phenylalanine or tryptophan. The D gene is left open where the match is weak. Size is omitted from some rows. Given values are once, few, many or a class for expanded clones.

V gene: TRBV6-5; clone size: -; J gene: TRBJ2-7; D gene: TRBD1; CDR3 protein: CASKLDRGLAYEQYF; CDR3 DNA: TGTGCCAGCAAACTGGACAGGGGCCTTGCCTACGAGCAGTACTTC
V gene: TRBV4-1; clone size: few; J gene: TRBJ1-2; D gene: -; CDR3 protein: CASSQDRTPSLFGYTF; CDR3 DNA: TGCGCCAGCAGCCAAGATAGAACGCCGTCCCTCTTTGGCTACACCTTC
V gene: TRBV30; clone size: -; J gene: TRBJ1-6; D gene: -; CDR3 protein: CAWSVLPRRLDSPLHF; CDR3 DNA: TGTGCCTGGAGTGTACTCCCGAGGCGGTTAGATTCACCCCTCCACTTT
V gene: TRBV18; clone size: -; J gene: TRBJ1-4; D gene: TRBD1; CDR3 protein: CASSPLQGNEKLFF; CDR3 DNA: TGTGCCAGCTCACCTCTACAGGGGAATGAAAAACTGTTTTTT
V gene: TRBV5-5; clone size: -; J gene: TRBJ2-5; D gene: TRBD1; CDR3 protein: CASSPGTGVQETQYF; CDR3 DNA: TGTGCCAGCAGCCCCGGGACAGGCGTCCAAGAGACCCAGTACTTC
V gene: TRBV30; clone size: few; J gene: TRBJ2-1; D gene: -; CDR3 protein: CAWSPARVVAGNEQFF; CDR3 DNA: TGTGCCTGGAGTCCCGCCAGGGTGGTAGCAGGGAATGAGCAGTTCTTC
V gene: TRBV6-1; clone size: once; J gene: TRBJ2-4; D gene: TRBD2; CDR3 protein: CASLTGGGSDIQYF; CDR3 DNA: TGTGCCAGCCTTACCGGCGGGGGATCAGACATTCAGTACTTC
V gene: TRBV9; clone size: few; J gene: TRBJ1-6; D gene: -; CDR3 protein: CASSFVQNSPLHF; CDR3 DNA: TGTGCCAGCAGCTTTGTCCAAAATTCACCCCTCCACTTT
V gene: TRBV6-4; clone size: -; J gene: TRBJ2-1; D gene: -; CDR3 protein: CASSPTPEADNEQFF; CDR3 DNA: TGTGCCAGCAGTCCGACTCCCGAGGCGGACAATGAGCAGTTCTTC
V gene: TRBV30; clone size: few; J gene: TRBJ1-5; D gene: -; CDR3 protein: CAWSGSYRDQPQHF; CDR3 DNA: TGTGCCTGGAGCGGCTCCTACCGGGATCAGCCCCAGCATTTT
V gene: TRBV7-7; clone size: -; J gene: TRBJ2-5; D gene: TRBD2; CDR3 protein: CASSLGTRGTQYF; CDR3 DNA: TGTGCCAGCAGCTTAGGGACTAGAGGGACCCAGTACTTC
V gene: TRBV5-1; clone size: -; J gene: TRBJ2-2; D gene: TRBD1; CDR3 protein: CASRGQGVSGELFF; CDR3 DNA: TGCGCCAGTAGGGGACAGGGGGTGTCCGGGGAGCTGTTTTTT
V gene: TRBV27; clone size: -; J gene: TRBJ1-3; D gene: TRBD1; CDR3 protein: CASSLTGGTGNTIYF; CDR3 DNA: TGTGCCAGCAGTTTAACAGGGGGCACTGGAAACACCATATATTTT
V gene: TRBV9; clone size: -; J gene: TRBJ2-1; D gene: TRBD1; CDR3 protein: CASSVDTGDYNEQFF; CDR3 DNA: TGTGCCAGCAGCGTAGATACAGGGGATTACAATGAGCAGTTCTTC
V gene: TRBV5-6; clone size: -; J gene: TRBJ2-1; D gene: TRBD1; CDR3 protein: CASNRQGSYNEQFF; CDR3 DNA: TGTGCCAGCAATCGACAGGGCTCCTACAATGAGCAGTTCTTC
V gene: TRBV25-1; clone size: -; J gene: TRBJ1-2; D gene: -; CDR3 protein: CASSDAARANYGYTF; CDR3 DNA: TGTGCCAGCAGTGATGCCGCCCGAGCTAACTATGGCTACACCTTC
V gene: TRBV9; clone size: -; J gene: TRBJ2-5; D gene: TRBD2; CDR3 protein: CASSVGLAEETQYF; CDR3 DNA: TGTGCCAGCAGCGTAGGTCTAGCGGAAGAGACCCAGTACTTC
V gene: TRBV18; clone size: -; J gene: TRBJ2-3; D gene: TRBD2; CDR3 protein: CASSPSSGGTDTQYF; CDR3 DNA: TGTGCCAGCTCACCCTCTAGCGGGGGCACAGATACGCAGTATTTT
V gene: TRBV11-1; clone size: many; J gene: TRBJ1-2; D gene: -; CDR3 protein: CASSPGISYGYTF; CDR3 DNA: TGTGCCAGCAGCCCCGGGATCTCCTATGGCTACACCTTC
V gene: TRBV7-6; clone size: -; J gene: TRBJ2-7; D gene: -; CDR3 protein: CASSLIQGKDGEQYF; CDR3 DNA: TGTGCCAGCAGCTTAATCCAGGGCAAGGACGGCGAGCAGTACTTC
V gene: TRBV5-1; clone size: once; J gene: TRBJ2-3; D gene: TRBD2; CDR3 protein: CASSLGGLAGTTDTQYF; CDR3 DNA: TGCGCCAGCAGCCTGGGAGGACTAGCGGGGACCACAGATACGCAGTATTTT
V gene: TRBV7-9; clone size: -; J gene: TRBJ1-1; D gene: -; CDR3 protein: CASSLSQGGTEAFF; CDR3 DNA: TGTGCCAGCAGCTTGAGTCAGGGTGGGACTGAAGCTTTCTTT
V gene: TRBV27; clone size: -; J gene: TRBJ2-4; D gene: -; CDR3 protein: CASSPWGGAKNIQYF; CDR3 DNA: TGTGCCAGCAGTCCCTGGGGGGGCGCCAAAAACATTCAGTACTTC
V gene: TRBV20-1; clone size: -; J gene: TRBJ2-7; D gene: -; CDR3 protein: CSVRATYEQYF; CDR3 DNA: TGCAGTGTCAGGGCCACCTACGAGCAGTACTTC
V gene: TRBV6-5; clone size: -; J gene: TRBJ1-1; D gene: -; CDR3 protein: CASSYSRSSVNTEAFF; CDR3 DNA: TGTGCCAGCAGTTACTCGAGGTCTTCTGTGAACACTGAAGCTTTCTTT
V gene: TRBV5-1; clone size: -; J gene: TRBJ2-5; D gene: TRBD2; CDR3 protein: CASSHPTSIEETQYF; CDR3 DNA: TGCGCCAGCAGCCACCCGACTAGCATAGAAGAGACCCAGTACTTC
V gene: TRBV27; clone size: -; J gene: TRBJ1-6; D gene: -; CDR3 protein: CASSLLGEGSYNSPLHF; CDR3 DNA: TGTGCCAGCAGTTTATTAGGGGAGGGCTCCTATAATTCACCCCTCCACTTT
V gene: TRBV6-1; clone size: -; J gene: TRBJ1-2; D gene: -; CDR3 protein: CASSTFNYGYTF; CDR3 DNA: TGTGCCAGCAGCACTTTTAACTATGGCTACACCTTC
V gene: TRBV5-1; clone size: -; J gene: TRBJ2-1; D gene: -; CDR3 protein: CASAETLYNEQFF; CDR3 DNA: TGCGCCAGCGCCGAGACTCTGTACAATGAGCAGTTCTTC
V gene: TRBV5-8; clone size: -; J gene: TRBJ1-5; D gene: -; CDR3 protein: CASSLTRSTTNQPQHF; CDR3 DNA: TGTGCCAGCAGCTTGACCCGCTCGACAACCAATCAGCCCCAGCATTTT
V gene: TRBV19; clone size: -; J gene: TRBJ2-5; D gene: TRBD1; CDR3 protein: CASKSRDRETQYF; CDR3 DNA: TGTGCCAGTAAGAGCCGGGACAGGGAGACCCAGTACTTC
V gene: TRBV5-4; clone size: -; J gene: TRBJ1-4; D gene: TRBD1; CDR3 protein: CASSQSKDRNEKLFF; CDR3 DNA: TGTGCCAGCAGCCAGTCAAAGGACAGGAATGAAAAACTGTTTTTT
V gene: TRBV4-1; clone size: -; J gene: TRBJ1-2; D gene: -; CDR3 protein: CASSQIDGFSYGYTF; CDR3 DNA: TGCGCCAGCAGCCAAATCGACGGGTTCTCATATGGCTACACCTTC
V gene: TRBV18; clone size: -; J gene: TRBJ1-2; D gene: -; CDR3 protein: CASSPLTGGNYGYTF; CDR3 DNA: TGTGCCAGCTCACCACTCACAGGAGGGAACTATGGCTACACCTTC
V gene: TRBV6-5; clone size: -; J gene: TRBJ1-1; D gene: TRBD1; CDR3 protein: CASSPGQTNTEAFF; CDR3 DNA: TGTGCCAGCAGCCCGGGACAGACGAACACTGAAGCTTTCTTT
V gene: TRBV7-8; clone size: -; J gene: TRBJ1-1; D gene: -; CDR3 protein: CASSEQQGMNTEAFF; CDR3 DNA: TGTGCCAGCAGCGAACAACAGGGAATGAACACTGAAGCTTTCTTT
V gene: TRBV7-9; clone size: -; J gene: TRBJ1-1; D gene: TRBD1; CDR3 protein: CASRERTGVNTEAFF; CDR3 DNA: TGTGCCAGCAGGGAACGGACAGGGGTGAACACTGAAGCTTTCTTT
V gene: TRBV7-2; clone size: -; J gene: TRBJ1-2; D gene: -; CDR3 protein: CASSGRTANYGYTF; CDR3 DNA: TGTGCCAGCAGCGGCAGGACAGCTAACTATGGCTACACCTTC
V gene: TRBV18; clone size: -; J gene: TRBJ1-1; D gene: -; CDR3 protein: CASSPRVDTEAFF; CDR3 DNA: TGTGCCAGCTCACCCAGGGTCGACACTGAAGCTTTCTTT
V gene: TRBV19; clone size: once; J gene: TRBJ1-5; D gene: -; CDR3 protein: CASSIGGRVHNQPQHF; CDR3 DNA: TGTGCCAGTAGTATCGGAGGGAGAGTCCACAATCAGCCCCAGCATTTT
V gene: TRBV7-8; clone size: -; J gene: TRBJ1-5; D gene: -; CDR3 protein: CASSRGQGGSNQPQHF; CDR3 DNA: TGTGCCAGCAGCCGCGGTCAGGGAGGTAGCAATCAGCCCCAGCATTTT
V gene: TRBV2; clone size: -; J gene: TRBJ1-1; D gene: TRBD1; CDR3 protein: CASSPTGGASLAFF; CDR3 DNA: TGTGCCAGCAGCCCCACAGGGGGCGCGTCTTTAGCTTTCTTT
V gene: TRBV30; clone size: once; J gene: TRBJ2-3; D gene: TRBD2; CDR3 protein: CAWSTGGGAPDTQYF; CDR3 DNA: TGTGCCTGGAGTACTGGCGGGGGGGCCCCAGATACGCAGTATTTT
V gene: TRBV19; clone size: -; J gene: TRBJ2-1; D gene: TRBD2; CDR3 protein: CASSIDQASGGNEQFF; CDR3 DNA: TGTGCCAGTAGTATAGATCAGGCTAGCGGGGGGAATGAGCAGTTCTTC
V gene: TRBV5-1; clone size: -; J gene: TRBJ1-2; D gene: -; CDR3 protein: CASSPDRTRGGYTF; CDR3 DNA: TGCGCCAGCAGCCCGGACCGAACTAGAGGCGGCTACACCTTC
V gene: TRBV27; clone size: -; J gene: TRBJ1-1; D gene: -; CDR3 protein: CASSLSFDYTEAFF; CDR3 DNA: TGTGCCAGCAGTTTATCGTTTGACTACACTGAAGCTTTCTTT